A selection of T cell receptor beta chains follows, all from one sample in a study of control samples from healthy donors and cancer patients. Data came from immunoSEQ multiplex PCR; TCRdb stores just in-frame clones and leaves some out. The sample lists some 150,000 clones; around 94% were seen once. The sample taken for sequencing was blood. All receptors come from a man in his forties or fifties in good health. Each CDR3 is given with its conserved first and last residue. The D gene is left open where the match is weak. Expanded clones are given a class, and other clones once, few, many or no size at all.

clone size: .; V gene: TRBV5-5; J gene: TRBJ2-3; D gene: TRBD1; CDR3 DNA: TGTGCCAGCAGCTTGGGCGACAGGGAGTATTTT; CDR3 protein: CASSLGDREYF
clone size: .; V gene: TRBV24-1; J gene: TRBJ1-1; D gene: .; CDR3 DNA: TGTGCCACCAGCTACAGGGAGGGCACTGAAGCTTTCTTT; CDR3 protein: CATSYREGTEAFF
clone size: .; V gene: TRBV4-3; J gene: TRBJ1-1; D gene: .; CDR3 DNA: TGCGCCAGCAGCCAAGACACGAGCACTGAAGCTTTCTTT; CDR3 protein: CASSQDTSTEAFF
clone size: once; V gene: TRBV9; J gene: TRBJ1-3; D gene: .; CDR3 DNA: TGTGCCAGCAGCGTCACGACAGGACCTGGAAACACCATATATTTT; CDR3 protein: CASSVTTGPGNTIYF
clone size: .; V gene: TRBV9; J gene: TRBJ2-7; D gene: TRBD1; CDR3 DNA: TGTGCCAGCACCCCGGGGACAGGGGTCTACGAGCAGTACTTC; CDR3 protein: CASTPGTGVYEQYF
clone size: .; V gene: TRBV4-1; J gene: TRBJ1-2; D gene: .; CDR3 DNA: TGCGCCAGCAGCCAAGATACGGGAGGTCACTATGGCTACACCTTC; CDR3 protein: CASSQDTGGHYGYTF
clone size: .; V gene: TRBV5-1; J gene: TRBJ2-3; D gene: .; CDR3 DNA: TGCGCCAGCAGCTTGATGGGGATACGGGATACGCAGTATTTT; CDR3 protein: CASSLMGIRDTQYF
clone size: .; V gene: TRBV24-1; J gene: TRBJ1-5; D gene: .; CDR3 DNA: TGTGCCACCAGTGACCCCGGTAGAGGGAGCAATCAGCCCCAGCATTTT; CDR3 protein: CATSDPGRGSNQPQHF
clone size: .; V gene: TRBV10-3; J gene: TRBJ2-7; D gene: TRBD1; CDR3 DNA: TGTGCCATCAGGGGGACAGGTGAAGGCGAGCAGTACTTC; CDR3 protein: CAIRGTGEGEQYF
clone size: .; V gene: TRBV4-3; J gene: TRBJ1-3; D gene: .; CDR3 DNA: TGCGCCAGCAGCCAAGATCGGCCAGTCCAAAACACCATATATTTT; CDR3 protein: CASSQDRPVQNTIYF
clone size: .; V gene: TRBV5-4; J gene: TRBJ2-1; D gene: TRBD2; CDR3 DNA: TGTGCCAGCAGCTTGGCCCTTGGCGGGAGATTTAACAATGAGCAGTTCTTC; CDR3 protein: CASSLALGGRFNNEQFF
clone size: .; V gene: TRBV4-2; J gene: TRBJ2-2; D gene: TRBD2; CDR3 DNA: TGTGCCAGCAGCCAAGAATGGGTCGTGACTAGCGGGGAGGGCGGGGAGCTGTTTTTT; CDR3 protein: CASSQEWVVTSGEGGELFF
clone size: .; V gene: TRBV6-1; J gene: TRBJ2-1; D gene: .; CDR3 DNA: TGTGCCAGCAGTGAGTCAGGGGCAACCTACAATGAGCAGTTCTTC; CDR3 protein: CASSESGATYNEQFF
clone size: once; V gene: TRBV4-2; J gene: TRBJ1-6; D gene: .; CDR3 DNA: TGTGCCAGCAGCCCCGGACAGAGTAATTCACCCCTCCACTTT; CDR3 protein: CASSPGQSNSPLHF
clone size: .; V gene: TRBV11-2; J gene: TRBJ2-1; D gene: TRBD1; CDR3 DNA: TGTGCCAGCAGCTTAGATCGGACAGGGTATGAGCAGTTCTTC; CDR3 protein: CASSLDRTGYEQFF
clone size: .; V gene: TRBV9; J gene: TRBJ2-7; D gene: .; CDR3 DNA: TGTGCCAGCAGCGGACCGGGACACAGCTCCTACGAGCAGTACTTC; CDR3 protein: CASSGPGHSSYEQYF
clone size: .; V gene: TRBV5-5; J gene: TRBJ2-7; D gene: TRBD2; CDR3 DNA: TGTGCCAGCAGCTTGGTTGGCGGGAGTAGATACGAGCAGTACTTC; CDR3 protein: CASSLVGGSRYEQYF
clone size: .; V gene: TRBV9; J gene: TRBJ2-1; D gene: .; CDR3 DNA: TGTGCCAGCAGCCCCCTCGGCTCCAGCTCCTACAATGAGCAGTTCTTC; CDR3 protein: CASSPLGSSSYNEQFF
clone size: .; V gene: TRBV5-6; J gene: TRBJ2-2; D gene: .; CDR3 DNA: TGTGCCAGCAGCTTGGCCAGGGACGGGGAGCTGTTTTTT; CDR3 protein: CASSLARDGELFF
clone size: .; V gene: TRBV24-1; J gene: TRBJ1-1; D gene: .; CDR3 DNA: TGTGCCACCAGTGTCACATGGGGCCAAAAGACTGAAGCTTTCTTT; CDR3 protein: CATSVTWGQKTEAFF
clone size: .; V gene: TRBV5-4; J gene: TRBJ2-1; D gene: .; CDR3 DNA: TGTGCCAGCAGCTCCTCCCGGGACTCCACAATTGCGCAGTTCTTC; CDR3 protein: CASSSSRDSTIAQFF
clone size: .; V gene: TRBV19; J gene: TRBJ2-1; D gene: TRBD2; CDR3 DNA: TGTGCCAGTAGTAACATAGCGGGAGGGCTTGGGGAGCAGTTCTTC; CDR3 protein: CASSNIAGGLGEQFF
clone size: .; V gene: TRBV27; J gene: TRBJ2-3; D gene: .; CDR3 DNA: TGTGCCAGCAGTTTAGAGGGGCGCACAGATACGCAGTATTTT; CDR3 protein: CASSLEGRTDTQYF
clone size: .; V gene: TRBV5-1; J gene: TRBJ2-2; D gene: TRBD2; CDR3 DNA: TGCGCCAGCAGCGGGACCGGGGGGGCTGCCGGGGAGCTGTTTTTT; CDR3 protein: CASSGTGGAAGELFF
clone size: .; V gene: TRBV3-1/TRBV3-2; J gene: TRBJ1-5; D gene: TRBD1; CDR3 DNA: TGTGCCAGCAGCCCGACAGGGTATGGACAGCCCCAGCATTTT; CDR3 protein: CASSPTGYGQPQHF
clone size: few; V gene: TRBV30; J gene: TRBJ1-1; D gene: TRBD1; CDR3 DNA: TGTGCCTGGACCAGGGACAGGGCCACTGAAGCTTTCTTT; CDR3 protein: CAWTRDRATEAFF
clone size: .; V gene: TRBV7-8; J gene: TRBJ1-5; D gene: .; CDR3 DNA: TGTGCCAGCAGCCCCCCTCAAGGCAATCAGCCCCAGCATTTT; CDR3 protein: CASSPPQGNQPQHF
clone size: few; V gene: TRBV4-2; J gene: TRBJ2-7; D gene: .; CDR3 DNA: TGTGCCAGCAGCCACTCAGGCCTGAGGTACCGCTACGAGCAGTACTTC; CDR3 protein: CASSHSGLRYRYEQYF
clone size: .; V gene: TRBV28; J gene: TRBJ2-7; D gene: .; CDR3 DNA: TGTGCCAGCAGCATGGGAGGGGGGGGCGACCACGAGCAGTACTTC; CDR3 protein: CASSMGGGGDHEQYF
clone size: .; V gene: TRBV5-6; J gene: TRBJ2-1; D gene: .; CDR3 DNA: TGTGCCAGCAGCTTTTCCAACAATGAGCAGTTCTTC; CDR3 protein: CASSFSNNEQFF
clone size: once; V gene: TRBV5-4; J gene: TRBJ1-2; D gene: .; CDR3 DNA: TGTGCCAGCAGCGCTCAGGGGTATGGCTACACCTTC; CDR3 protein: CASSAQGYGYTF
clone size: .; V gene: TRBV24-1; J gene: TRBJ2-1; D gene: TRBD1; CDR3 DNA: TGTGCCACCAGTGGGACAGGGCGAGTTTACAATGAGCAGTTCTTC; CDR3 protein: CATSGTGRVYNEQFF
clone size: .; V gene: TRBV2; J gene: TRBJ2-1; D gene: .; CDR3 DNA: TGTGCCGGCACCCGTGACTTTAATAACAATGAGCAGTTCTTC; CDR3 protein: CAGTRDFNNNEQFF
clone size: .; V gene: TRBV5-6; J gene: TRBJ2-1; D gene: TRBD2; CDR3 DNA: TGTGCCAGCAGCTTGCCTCTAGCGGGAGGGTACAATGAGCAGTTCTTC; CDR3 protein: CASSLPLAGGYNEQFF
clone size: .; V gene: TRBV5-1; J gene: TRBJ2-7; D gene: .; CDR3 DNA: TGCGCCAGCAGCTTCGGCCAAACCTACGAGCAGTACTTC; CDR3 protein: CASSFGQTYEQYF
clone size: .; V gene: TRBV7-9; J gene: TRBJ2-7; D gene: .; CDR3 DNA: TGTGCCAGCGGCACAGGGAATGCCTACGAGCAGTACTTC; CDR3 protein: CASGTGNAYEQYF
clone size: .; V gene: TRBV7-9; J gene: TRBJ2-1; D gene: .; CDR3 DNA: TGTGCCAGCAGCTTAGCTTTAAAGGGCAATGAGCAGTTCTTC; CDR3 protein: CASSLALKGNEQFF
clone size: .; V gene: TRBV4-2; J gene: TRBJ1-5; D gene: TRBD1; CDR3 DNA: TGTGCCAGCAGCCAAGAAGGCAGGGGGCGCTCCGGTCAGCCCCAGCATTTT; CDR3 protein: CASSQEGRGRSGQPQHF
clone size: .; V gene: TRBV27; J gene: TRBJ1-2; D gene: .; CDR3 DNA: TGTGCCAGCAGTGTATCGTCCGGCCCTATCAACTATGGCTACACCTTC; CDR3 protein: CASSVSSGPINYGYTF
clone size: .; V gene: TRBV6-5; J gene: TRBJ2-1; D gene: TRBD1; CDR3 DNA: TGTGCCAGCAGTTACTCGGCAGGGGGCTACAATGAGCAGTTCTTC; CDR3 protein: CASSYSAGGYNEQFF